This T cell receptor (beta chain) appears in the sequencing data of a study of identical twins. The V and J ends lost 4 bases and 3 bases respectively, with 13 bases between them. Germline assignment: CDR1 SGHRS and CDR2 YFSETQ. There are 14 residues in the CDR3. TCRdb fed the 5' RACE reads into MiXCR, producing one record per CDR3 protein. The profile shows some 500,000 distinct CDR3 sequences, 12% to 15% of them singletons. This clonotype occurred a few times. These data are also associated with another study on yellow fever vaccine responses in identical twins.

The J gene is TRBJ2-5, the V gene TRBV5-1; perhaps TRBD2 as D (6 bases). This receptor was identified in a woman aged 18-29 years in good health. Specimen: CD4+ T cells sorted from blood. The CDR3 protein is CASSQLASEETQYF. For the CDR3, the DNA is TGCGCCAGCAGCCAACTAGCCTCCGAAGAGACCCAGTACTTC.